These 29 T cell receptor beta chains share one sample of origin, sequenced in a study of T cells in Graves' hyperthyroidism and ophthalmopathy. RNA transcripts provided the source from which TCR beta CDR3 regions were amplified. RT-PCR in the first round (using the HTBI primer set) targeted the TCR CDR3. TCRdb processed the multiplex PCR reads anew with MiXCR; each CDR3 protein has one entry. Of 450,000 to 700,000 distinct CDR3 sequences listed, more than 45% are singletons. The sequenced sample consisted of peripheral blood or thyroid tissue (not recorded which). The source of these receptors is a woman aged 18-29 years with Graves' hyperthyroidism.

V gene TRBV15 combines with J gene TRBJ2-5; TRBD2 might be the D (5 bases). The V end lost 3 bases, the J end lost 3 bases, and 11 bases lay between the germline ends. Germline values: CDR1 LNHNV, CDR2 YYDKDF (reference sequence). The CDR3 has 14 residues. Written as DNA, the CDR3 is TGTGCCACCAGCAGTTACTCAGCGGAAGAGACCCAGTACTTC. Its protein product is CATSSYSAEETQYF.

The chain carries TRBV12-3 or TRBV12-4 and TRBJ2-5; D is unclear. The length of the CDR3 is 13 residues. V was clipped by 3 bases and J by 0 bases, with 5 bases between them. The CDR3 DNA is TGTGCCAGCAGTTTCGGAAACCAAGAGACCCAGTACTTC. The encoded protein is CASSFGNQETQYF.

Only a few counts were recorded for this clonotype. The chain carries TRBV5-1 and TRBJ2-1; the D gene is possibly TRBD1 (6 bases). CDR1 is SGHRS and CDR2 is YFSETQ in the germline V gene. This CDR3 has 16 amino acids. V was shortened by 4 bases and J by 5 bases, with 19 bases between the two germline ends. The CDR3 sequence: CASSGTFSQGHNEQFF. The CDR3 DNA reads TGCGCCAGCAGCGGAACCTTCAGTCAGGGGCACAATGAGCAGTTCTTC.

The rearrangement uses TRBV4-1 and TRBJ2-7; TRBD2 matches 7 bases. V was pared by 5 bases and J by 7 bases, with 8 bases of the junction left unmatched. Germline V CDR1 and CDR2: MGHRA, YSYEKL. The CDR3 length is 13 residues. Written as DNA, the CDR3 is TGCGCCAGCAGCATTGCACCCGGGAGGGAGCAGTACTTC. The encoded protein is CASSIAPGREQYF.

The chain recombines TRBV12-3 or TRBV12-4 with TRBJ1-4, with TRBD1 matching 7 bases. The CDR3 consists of 15 residues. The J segment lost 4 bases and the V segment lost 7 bases, leaving 9 bases of the junction unmatched. The DNA for the CDR3 is TGTGCCAGCACTAAGGAGGGACAGCTTAATGAAAAACTGTTTTTT. It translates to CASTKEGQLNEKLFF.

This clonotype came up once. With a much larger clone just one base away, this may be a read error. The chain employs TRBV25-1 and TRBJ1-2; D is ambiguous. Trimming took 9 bases from V and 2 from J, leaving 1 base between them. This CDR3 region has 9 residues. In germline, CDR1 is MGHDK, CDR2 SYGVNS. The CDR3 loop is CARNYGYTF. CDR3 DNA: TGTGCCAGGAACTATGGCTACACCTTC.

This clonotype has a single count. The chain uses TRBV7-2 and TRBJ2-7, with 7 positions matching TRBD2. The CDR3 runs to 14 residues. From germline, CDR1 is SGHTA and CDR2 FQGNSA. The V segment lost 7 bases and the J segment 9 bases; nucleotides outside the gene matches: 15. The CDR3 loop reads CASTYTSGRGGQYF. Written as DNA, the CDR3 is TGTGCCAGCACCTATACTAGTGGGAGGGGAGGGCAGTACTTC.

On this clonotype: A much more abundant neighbour one base away suggests this may be a read error. This rearrangement joins TRBV12-3 or TRBV12-4 to TRBJ2-7, with TRBD2 as a possible D gene (6 bases). The CDR3 consists of 14 residues. DNA for the CDR3: TGTGCCAGCAGTCCCCCCGGGAGTTGGTACGAGCAGTGCTTC. It yields the protein CASSPPGSWYEQCF.

Details on this clonotype: At one boundary the junction diverges from the germline segment, which might be a read error. The rearrangement uses TRBV2 and TRBJ1-4; D gene ambiguous. The CDR3 spans 14 residues. CDR1 is SNHLY, CDR2 FYNNEI, per germline. The CDR3 DNA follows: TGTGCCAGCAGAGGAGGACTACGAGCTGAAAAACTGCTTTTT. It codes for CASRGGLRAEKLLF.

The CDR3 sequence: CSARDLPSPLHF. The CDR3 bases are TGCAGTGCTAGAGATCTTCCTTCACCCCTCCACTTT. The J gene is TRBJ1-6, the V gene TRBV20-1; the D is unclear. The length of the CDR3 is 12 residues. V shed 0 bases and J shed 9 bases, with 6 bases lying between them. From germline, CDR1 is DFQATT and CDR2 SNEGSKA (reference sequence).

The chain is built from TRBV10-3 and TRBJ2-5, with TRBD2 matching over 11 bases. Germline CDR1 and CDR2: ENHRY and SYGVKD. The CDR3 spans 14 residues. V lost 5 bases to trimming and J lost 5 bases; unmatched junction nucleotides: 4. The DNA of the CDR3 is TGTGCCATCAGTTTAGCGGGAGGGCCGGAGACCCAGTACTTC. Amino acids: CAISLAGGPETQYF.

This chain links TRBV7-2 with TRBJ2-7; D possibly corresponds to TRBD2 (5 bases). The CDR3 is 11 residues long. V lost 0 bases to trimming and J lost 13 bases, with 10 bases between them. CDR1 and CDR2 from the germline V gene are SGHTA and FQGNSA. The CDR3 sequence is CASSLAGGPYF. DNA for the CDR3: TGTGCCAGCAGCTTAGCGGGCGGGCCCTACTTC.

This clonotype was observed at least ten times. The rearrangement links TRBV27 to TRBJ1-1, with D possibly TRBD1 on 5 matching bases. Germline V gene lookup returns CDR1 MNHEY and CDR2 SMNVEV (reference sequence). The CDR3 is 13 residues long. V was trimmed by 9 bases and J by 1 base, leaving 12 bases between them. DNA of the CDR3: TGTGCCAGTGGCACGGGGACGAACACTGAAGCTTTCTTT. It codes for CASGTGTNTEAFF.

V is TRBV7-8 and J is TRBJ2-6; 7 bases are shared with TRBD2. This CDR3 spans 16 amino acids. V lost 4 bases to trimming and J lost 0 bases; unmatched junction nucleotides: 3. Per germline, CDR1 SGHVS and CDR2 FQNEAQ. The CDR3 bases are TGTGCCAGCAGCTCACCTAGCGGCTCTGGGGCCAACGTCCTGACTTTC. Protein: CASSSPSGSGANVLTF.

The count of this clonotype is one. V is TRBV4-1 and J is TRBJ2-5; TRBD2 matches 10 bases. After removal of 0 bases from V and 7 bases from J, the junction contained 8 bases not matched to a gene. CDR1 and CDR2 (germline): MGHRA, YSYEKL. This CDR3 has 16 residues. The CDR3 reads CASSQDQLAGSVTQYF. The CDR3 nucleotides are TGCGCCAGCAGCCAAGATCAACTAGCGGGGTCCGTGACCCAGTACTTC.

V gene TRBV7-9 combines with J gene TRBJ1-5; no reliable D call. Germline V lookup: CDR1 SEHNR, CDR2 FQNEAQ (reference sequence). This CDR3 is 13 amino acids long. V lost 3 bases, J lost 9 bases, and 12 bases lay in between. DNA of the CDR3: TGTGCCAGCAGCTTCGGTAGCGGGAGGCCCCAGCATTTT. It specifies CASSFGSGRPQHF.

This clonotype was observed at least ten times. A read error may be the cause here, since a much bigger clone is one base away. This chain links TRBV29-1 with TRBJ2-7; 7 bases match TRBD1. Germline V gene lookup returns CDR1 SQVTM and CDR2 ANQGSEA. J was trimmed by 9 bases and V by 6 bases; bases with no gene match: 11. CDR3 size: 12 residues. The CDR3 reads CSVRTGNHGQYF. In DNA, the CDR3 is TGCAGCGTACGGACAGGCAACCACGGGCAGTACTTC.

This clonotype was observed at least ten times. CDR3 region: CASSFLAGGQETQYF. In nucleotides, the CDR3 is TGTGCCAGCAGCTTCCTCGCGGGAGGGCAAGAGACCCAGTACTTC. The V and J genes are TRBV9 and TRBJ2-5; 9 bases line up with TRBD2. Looked up from germline, CDR1 is SGDLS and CDR2 is YYNGEE. V was pared by 4 bases and J by 2 bases, with 6 bases of the junction left unmatched. CDR3 length: 15 amino acids. The complete variable domain, with remaining parts taken from reference TRBV9 and TRBJ2-5, reads DSGVTQTPKHLITATGQRVTLRCSPRSGDLSVYWYQQSLDQGLQFLIQYYNGEERAKGNILERFSAQQFPDLHSELNLSSLELGDSALYFCASSFLAGGQETQYFGPGTRLLVL.

This clonotype was counted at least ten times. V is TRBV7-9 and J is TRBJ2-7; 7 positions agree with TRBD1. There are 14 residues in the CDR3. V dropped 2 bases and J dropped 6; count of bases not matched to a gene: 7. CDR1 and CDR2 (germline): SEHNR, FQNEAQ (reference sequence). The CDR3 nucleotides read TGTGCCAGCAGCTTACAGGGGGACGGGGTCGAGCAGTACTTC. This encodes CASSLQGDGVEQYF. Complete variable domain (other parts from reference TRBV7-9 and TRBJ2-7): DTGVSQNPRHKITKRGQNVTFRCDPISEHNRLYWYRQTLGQGPEFLTYFQNEAQLEKSRLLSDRFSAERPKGSFSTLEIQRTEQGDSAMYLCASSLQGDGVEQYFGPGTRLTVT.

This clonotype was counted at least ten times. The chain combines TRBV20-1 with TRBJ2-7; maybe TRBD1 (6 bases). The CDR3 has 13 residues. V was trimmed by 6 bases and J by 2 bases, leaving 14 bases between them. The germline gives CDR1 DFQATT, CDR2 SNEGSKA (reference sequence). This CDR3 reads CSAEKDSPYEQYF. CDR3 bases: TGCAGTGCGGAAAAGGACAGTCCCTACGAGCAGTACTTC.

This clonotype was found once. V and J are TRBV7-2 and TRBJ1-1, with D perhaps TRBD1 (5 bases). Germline CDR1 and CDR2: SGHTA and FQGNSA. The CDR3 has 14 residues. The V end was cut by 5 bases, the J end by 3 bases, with 13 bases between. CDR3 region: CASSPGPMYTEAFF. CDR3 DNA: TGTGCCAGCAGCCCGGGGCCCATGTACACTGAAGCTTTCTTT.

This clonotype was picked up many times. J is TRBJ2-7 and V is TRBV19; D might be TRBD1 or TRBD2, each matching 5 bases. V gave up 4 bases and J gave up 0 bases, with 13 bases separating them. Germline V gives CDR1 LNHDA, CDR2 SQIVND (reference sequence). The CDR3 runs to 15 residues. The CDR3 DNA is TGTGCCAGTAGTACCGGGACCGCGAGCTCCTACGAGCAGTACTTC. It encodes CASSTGTASSYEQYF.

This clonotype was picked up one time. This sequence joins TRBV7-8 and TRBJ1-2, with 8 bases matching TRBD1. CDR1 SGHVS and CDR2 FQNEAQ come from the germline V gene. This CDR3 has 13 amino acids. V lost 4 bases, J lost 9 bases, and 7 bases stayed unmatched. The CDR3 DNA sequence: TGTGCCAGCAGCTCCCGGACAGGGAACCGCTACACCTTC. This gives the protein CASSSRTGNRYTF. The full variable domain, its missing parts supplied by reference TRBV7-8 and TRBJ1-2, is GAGVSQSPRYKVAKRGQDVALRCDPISGHVSLFWYQQALGQGPEFLTYFQNEAQLDKSGLPSDRFFAERPEGSVSTLKIQRTQQEDSAVYLCASSSRTGNRYTFGSGTRLTVV.

This clonotype was recorded at least ten times. This chain connects TRBV5-1 to TRBJ2-7, with 7 bases fitting TRBD2. V shed 5 bases, J shed 7 bases, and the junction held 12 bases outside the gene matches. This CDR3 has 14 amino acids. The V gene's germline CDR1 is SGHRS and CDR2 YFSETQ. The CDR3 DNA reads TGCGCCAGCAGTTCATCTAGCGGCCCTACAGAGCAGTACTTC. Its translation is CASSSSSGPTEQYF.

The chain carries TRBV4-2 and TRBJ2-5; 12 bases agree with TRBD1. The CDR3 sequence is 15 residues long. The germline V gene has CDR1 LGHNA and CDR2 YNFKEQ. V trimming: 0 bases; J trimming: 9 bases; junction bases outside the gene matches: 5. For the CDR3, the DNA is TGTGCCAGCAGCCAAGATGGGACAGGGGGCCAGCCCCAGTACTTC. Its protein is CASSQDGTGGQPQYF.

V usage is TRBV4-1 and J usage is TRBJ2-7, with a possible D match to TRBD1 (7 bases). This CDR3 contains 15 residues. Germline V CDR1 and CDR2: MGHRA, YSYEKL. The V end was cut by 0 bases, the J end by 2 bases, with 11 bases between. Here the CDR3 reads CASSQEDRTTYEQYF. The CDR3 DNA sequence: TGCGCCAGCAGCCAAGAGGACAGGACTACCTACGAGCAGTACTTC.

Comment on this clonotype: This may stem from a read error, because a much larger clone lies one nucleotide away. The CDR3 region is CDSSLEGGPGSPLHF. The CDR3, as DNA: TGTGACAGCAGCTTAGAAGGGGGCCCTGGCTCACCCCTCCACTTT. This chain uses TRBV7-2 with TRBJ1-6; TRBD1 aligns across 7 bases. The germline V gene encodes CDR1 SGHTA and CDR2 FQGNSA. The CDR3 extends over 15 amino acids. Filled out from reference TRBV7-2 and TRBJ1-6, the complete variable domain reads GAGVSQSPSNKVTEKGKDVELRCDPISGHTALYWYRQSLGQGLEFLIYFQGNSAPDKSGLPSDRFSAERTGGSVSTLTIQRTQQEDSAVYLCDSSLEGGPGSPLHFGNGTRLTVT.

The chain couples TRBV10-3 to TRBJ2-5; 7 bases line up with TRBD1. Germline V gives CDR1 ENHRY, CDR2 SYGVKD. V lost 3 bases to trimming and J lost 1 base; unmatched junction nucleotides: 8. The CDR3 covers 16 residues. CDR3 sequence (DNA): TGTGCCATCAGTGAAACTACTGGGACAGTCCAAGAGACCCAGTACTTC. Translated, it gives CAISETTGTVQETQYF.

The chain has TRBV9 and TRBJ1-4, with no clear D. CDR3 size: 14 residues. Per germline, CDR1 SGDLS and CDR2 YYNGEE. Between the trimmed V and J ends, which lost 2 bases and 11 bases, there was a span of 16 bases. The CDR3 nucleotides are TGTGCCAGCAGCGTTAGCTTTGGGAGGGAGAAACTGTTTTTT. It yields the protein CASSVSFGREKLFF.